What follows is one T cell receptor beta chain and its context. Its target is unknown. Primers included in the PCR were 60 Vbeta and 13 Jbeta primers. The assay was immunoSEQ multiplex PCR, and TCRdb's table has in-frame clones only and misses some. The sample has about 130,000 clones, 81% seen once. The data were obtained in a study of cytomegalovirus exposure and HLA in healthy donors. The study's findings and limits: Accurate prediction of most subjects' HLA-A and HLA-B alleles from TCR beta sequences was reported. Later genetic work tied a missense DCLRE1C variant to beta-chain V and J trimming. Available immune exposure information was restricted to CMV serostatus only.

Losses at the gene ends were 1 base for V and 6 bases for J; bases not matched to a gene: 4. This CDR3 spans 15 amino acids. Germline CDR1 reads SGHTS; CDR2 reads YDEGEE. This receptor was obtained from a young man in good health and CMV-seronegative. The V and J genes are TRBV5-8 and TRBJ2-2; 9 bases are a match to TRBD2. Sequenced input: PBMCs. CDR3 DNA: TGTGCCAGCAGCTTGTTGCGGGGGGGCGCCGGGGAGCTGTTTTTT. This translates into CASSLLRGGAGELFF.